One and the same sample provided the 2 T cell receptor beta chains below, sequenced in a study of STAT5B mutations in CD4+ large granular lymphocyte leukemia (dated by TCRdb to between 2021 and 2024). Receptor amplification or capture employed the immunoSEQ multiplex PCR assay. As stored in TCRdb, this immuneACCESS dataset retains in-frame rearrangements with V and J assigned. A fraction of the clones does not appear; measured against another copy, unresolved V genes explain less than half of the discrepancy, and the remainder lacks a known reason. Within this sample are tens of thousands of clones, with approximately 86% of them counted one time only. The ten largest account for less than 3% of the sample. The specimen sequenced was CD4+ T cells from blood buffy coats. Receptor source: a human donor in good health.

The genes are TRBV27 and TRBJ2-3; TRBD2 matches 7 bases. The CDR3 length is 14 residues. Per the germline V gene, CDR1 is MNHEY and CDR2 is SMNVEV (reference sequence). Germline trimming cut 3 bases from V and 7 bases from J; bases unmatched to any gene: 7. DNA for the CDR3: TGTGCCAGCAGTTTGAGAGCGGGAATACATACGCAGTATTTT. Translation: CASSLRAGIHTQYF.

The CDR3 reads CASSLGSTEAFF. As DNA, the CDR3 is TGCGCCAGCAGCTTGGGCAGCACTGAAGCTTTCTTT. The V gene is TRBV5-1, the J gene TRBJ1-1; D is unclear. The CDR3 is 12 amino acids. The V end was cut by 0 bases, the J end by 4 bases, with 4 bases between. The V gene's germline CDR1 is SGHRS and CDR2 YFSETQ.